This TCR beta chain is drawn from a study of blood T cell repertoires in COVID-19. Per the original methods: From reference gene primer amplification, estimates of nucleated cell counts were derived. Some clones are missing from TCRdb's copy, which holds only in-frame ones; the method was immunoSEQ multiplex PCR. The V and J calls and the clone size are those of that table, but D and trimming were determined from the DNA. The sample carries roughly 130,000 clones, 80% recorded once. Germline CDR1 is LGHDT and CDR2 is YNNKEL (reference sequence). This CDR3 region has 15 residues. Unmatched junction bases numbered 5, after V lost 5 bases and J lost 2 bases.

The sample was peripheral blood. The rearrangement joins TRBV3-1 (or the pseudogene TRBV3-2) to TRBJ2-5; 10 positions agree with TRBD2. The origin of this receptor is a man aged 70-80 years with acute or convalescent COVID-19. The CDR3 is CASSFSGGRQETQYF. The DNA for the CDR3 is TGTGCCAGCAGCTTTAGCGGGGGGAGGCAAGAGACCCAGTACTTC.